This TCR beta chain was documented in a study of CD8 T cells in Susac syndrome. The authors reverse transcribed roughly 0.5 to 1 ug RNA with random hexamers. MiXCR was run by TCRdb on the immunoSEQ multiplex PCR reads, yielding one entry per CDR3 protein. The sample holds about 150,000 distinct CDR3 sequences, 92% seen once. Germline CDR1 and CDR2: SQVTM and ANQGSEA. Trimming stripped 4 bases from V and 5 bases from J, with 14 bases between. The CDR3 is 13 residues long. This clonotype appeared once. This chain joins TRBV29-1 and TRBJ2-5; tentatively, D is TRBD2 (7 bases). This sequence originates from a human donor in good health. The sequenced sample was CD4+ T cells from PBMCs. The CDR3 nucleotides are TGCAGCGTTGGCGGGGGCGTATTTGAGACCCAGTACTTC. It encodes CSVGGGVFETQYF.